This T cell receptor beta chain was observed in a study of STAT5B mutations in CD4+ large granular lymphocyte leukemia. Study-level points and caveats: Main leukemic clonotypes were patient-specific, but about 25% appeared at low frequency elsewhere. Without putative leukemic clones, patient CD4-sorted repertoires remained more clonal than healthy CD4+ repertoires. TRBV06-family usage was enriched in top patient clones (8/27) versus controls (2/35).

This clone appeared a few times. Its target is not known. V was trimmed by 1 base and J by 3 bases, leaving 9 bases between them. This CDR3 has 14 residues. Germline assignment: CDR1 SGHVS and CDR2 FQNEAQ. Profiling relied on immunoSEQ multiplex PCR, and the TCRdb table lists in-frame clones only, not all of them. The table has about 31,000 clones, over 65% seen once; the top ten hold around 7%. This clonotype was obtained from a human donor in good health. The rearrangement uses TRBV7-8 and TRBJ1-2, with D perhaps matching TRBD1 (6 bases). Material: CD4+ T cells from blood buffy coats. CDR3 coding DNA: TGTGCCAGCAGCTTAGGGCGACAGGACTATGGCTACACCTTC. It specifies CASSLGRQDYGYTF.